These 3 T cell receptor beta chains came from one sample sequenced in a study of cytomegalovirus exposure and HLA in healthy donors. The primer mix had 60 Vbeta and 13 Jbeta primers. Produced via immunoSEQ multiplex PCR; TCRdb's table is partial and in-frame only. The sample gives about 160,000 clones, 75% to 80% of which show up once; approximately 3.1% is in the top ten. The sequencing sample was made of PBMCs. Receptors were obtained from a woman aged 40-49 years in good health and CMV-seronegative.

The chain carries TRBV13 and TRBJ2-5; possibly TRBD1 for D (6 bases). V lost 4 bases and J 3 bases, leaving 9 bases between the germline ends. This CDR3 has 13 amino acids. Germline loops: CDR1 PRHDT, CDR2 FYEKMQ (reference sequence). The CDR3 protein is CASSSAGEETQYF. The CDR3, as DNA: TGTGCCAGCAGCTCCGCAGGGGAAGAGACCCAGTACTTC.

The chain is built from TRBV7-9 and TRBJ2-7; the match to TRBD1 covers 10 bases. This CDR3 is 15 amino acids long. Losses at the gene ends were 7 bases for V and 2 bases for J; bases not matched to a gene: 8. Germline assignment: CDR1 SEHNR and CDR2 FQNEAQ (reference sequence). The CDR3 spells CASNSRDRGPYEQYF. In DNA form, the CDR3 reads TGTGCCAGCAACTCCCGGGACAGGGGTCCCTACGAGCAGTACTTC. The whole variable domain, filled in from reference TRBV7-9 and TRBJ2-7, reads DTGVSQNPRHKITKRGQNVTFRCDPISEHNRLYWYRQTLGQGPEFLTYFQNEAQLEKSRLLSDRFSAERPKGSFSTLEIQRTEQGDSAMYLCASNSRDRGPYEQYFGPGTRLTVT.

Here the CDR3 DNA reads TGTGCCAGCAGCCCCCAGGGCTCCAAAAACATTCAGTACTTC. Protein product: CASSPQGSKNIQYF. This chain uses TRBV9 with TRBJ2-4, with a possible D match to TRBD1 (5 bases). The CDR3 sequence is 14 residues long. Germline CDR1 SGDLS, CDR2 YYNGEE. Between the trimmed V and J ends, which lost 4 bases and 2 bases, there was a span of 10 bases.